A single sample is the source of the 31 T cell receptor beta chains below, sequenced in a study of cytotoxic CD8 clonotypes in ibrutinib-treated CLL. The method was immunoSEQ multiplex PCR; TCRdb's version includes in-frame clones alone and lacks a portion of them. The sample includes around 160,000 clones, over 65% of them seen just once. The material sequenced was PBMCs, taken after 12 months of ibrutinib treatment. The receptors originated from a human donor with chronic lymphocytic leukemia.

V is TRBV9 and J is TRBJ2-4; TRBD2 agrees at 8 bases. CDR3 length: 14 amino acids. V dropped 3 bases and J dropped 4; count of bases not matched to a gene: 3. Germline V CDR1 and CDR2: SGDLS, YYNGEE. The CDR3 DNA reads TGTGCCAGCAGCGGGGGACTAGGAAAAAACATTCAGTACTTC. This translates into CASSGGLGKNIQYF.

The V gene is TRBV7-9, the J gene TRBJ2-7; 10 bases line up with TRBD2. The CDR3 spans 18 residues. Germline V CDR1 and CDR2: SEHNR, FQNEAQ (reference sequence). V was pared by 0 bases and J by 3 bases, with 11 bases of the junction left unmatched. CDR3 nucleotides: TGTGCCAGCAGCTTAGCCCGAGGGGGAGGACTAGCGGACTACGAGCAGTACTTC. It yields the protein CASSLARGGGLADYEQYF.

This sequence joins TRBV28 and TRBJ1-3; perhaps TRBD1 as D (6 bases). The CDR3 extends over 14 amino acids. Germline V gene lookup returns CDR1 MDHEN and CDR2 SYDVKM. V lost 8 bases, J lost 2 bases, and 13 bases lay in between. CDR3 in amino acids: CASQSPGAGNTIYF. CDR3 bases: TGTGCCAGCCAGTCTCCAGGGGCTGGAAACACCATATATTTT.

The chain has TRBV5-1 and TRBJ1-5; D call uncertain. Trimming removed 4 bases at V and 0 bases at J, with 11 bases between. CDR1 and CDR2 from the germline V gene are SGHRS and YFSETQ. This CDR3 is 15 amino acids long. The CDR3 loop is CASSRGYDSNQPQHF. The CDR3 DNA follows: TGCGCCAGCAGCCGGGGTTACGATAGCAATCAGCCCCAGCATTTT.

The CDR3 region has the DNA TGTGCCAGCAGCCAAGGTACACCGTACAGTGACAGGGACGAGCAGTACTTC. As protein: CASSQGTPYSDRDEQYF. The chain has TRBV14 and TRBJ2-7; TRBD1 aligns across 7 bases. The CDR3 covers 17 residues. The V and J ends lost 1 base and 5 bases, in that order; junction bases with no gene match: 14. Germline CDR1 reads SGHDN; CDR2 reads FVKESK.

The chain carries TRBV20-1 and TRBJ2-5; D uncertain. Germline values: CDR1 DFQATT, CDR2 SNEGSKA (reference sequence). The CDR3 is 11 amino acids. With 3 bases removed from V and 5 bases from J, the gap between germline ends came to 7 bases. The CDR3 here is CSASERETQYF. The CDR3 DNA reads TGCAGTGCTAGTGAACGGGAGACCCAGTACTTC.

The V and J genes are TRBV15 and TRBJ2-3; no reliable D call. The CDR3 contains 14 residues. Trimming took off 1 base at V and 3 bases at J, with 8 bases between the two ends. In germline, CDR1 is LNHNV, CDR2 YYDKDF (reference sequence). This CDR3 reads CATSRAPGTDTQYF. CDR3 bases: TGTGCCACCAGCAGAGCGCCGGGTACAGATACGCAGTATTTT. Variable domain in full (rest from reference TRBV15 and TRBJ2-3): DAMVIQNPRYQVTQFGKPVTLSCSQTLNHNVMYWYQQKSSQAPKLLFHYYDKDFNNEADTPDNFQSRRPNTSFCFLDIRSPGLGDTAMYLCATSRAPGTDTQYFGPGTRLTVL.

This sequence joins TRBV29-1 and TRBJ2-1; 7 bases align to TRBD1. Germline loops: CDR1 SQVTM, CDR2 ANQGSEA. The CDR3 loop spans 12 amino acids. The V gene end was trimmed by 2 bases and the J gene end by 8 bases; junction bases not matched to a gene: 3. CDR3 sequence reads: CSVEKGADEQFF. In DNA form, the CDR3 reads TGCAGCGTTGAAAAGGGGGCTGATGAGCAGTTCTTC.

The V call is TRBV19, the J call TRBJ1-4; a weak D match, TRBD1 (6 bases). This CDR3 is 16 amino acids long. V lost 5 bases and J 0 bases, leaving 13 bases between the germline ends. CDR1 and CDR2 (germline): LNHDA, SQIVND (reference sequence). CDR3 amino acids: CASSSPGTPTNEKLFF. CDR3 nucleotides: TGTGCCAGTAGTTCCCCCGGGACACCAACTAATGAAAAACTGTTTTTT.

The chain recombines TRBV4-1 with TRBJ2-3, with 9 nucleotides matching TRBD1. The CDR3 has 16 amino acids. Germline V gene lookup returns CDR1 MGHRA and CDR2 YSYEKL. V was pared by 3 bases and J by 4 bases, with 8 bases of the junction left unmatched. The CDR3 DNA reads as TGCGCCAGCAGCCAGAGAGGGACAGGGTGGGCAGATACGCAGTATTTT. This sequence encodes CASSQRGTGWADTQYF.

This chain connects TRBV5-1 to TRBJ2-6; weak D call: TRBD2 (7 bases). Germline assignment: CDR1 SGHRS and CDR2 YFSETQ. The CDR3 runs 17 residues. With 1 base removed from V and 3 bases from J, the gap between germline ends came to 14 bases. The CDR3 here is CASSLFGGGGGANVLTF. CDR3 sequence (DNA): TGCGCCAGCAGCTTGTTTGGCGGGGGCGGTGGGGCCAACGTCCTGACTTTC.

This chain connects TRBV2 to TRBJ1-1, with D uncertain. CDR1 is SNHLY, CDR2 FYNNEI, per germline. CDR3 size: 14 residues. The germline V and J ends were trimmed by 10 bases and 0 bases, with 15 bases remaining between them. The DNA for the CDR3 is TGTGCCAACATAAGGGATTATATGAACACTGAAGCTTTCTTT. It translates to CANIRDYMNTEAFF.

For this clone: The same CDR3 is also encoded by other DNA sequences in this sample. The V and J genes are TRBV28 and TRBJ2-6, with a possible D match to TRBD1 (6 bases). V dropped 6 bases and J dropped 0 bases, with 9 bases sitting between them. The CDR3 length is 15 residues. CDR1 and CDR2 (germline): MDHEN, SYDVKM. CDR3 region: CASRRQVSGANVLTF. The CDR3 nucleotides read TGTGCCAGCAGGAGACAGGTCTCTGGGGCCAACGTCCTGACTTTC.

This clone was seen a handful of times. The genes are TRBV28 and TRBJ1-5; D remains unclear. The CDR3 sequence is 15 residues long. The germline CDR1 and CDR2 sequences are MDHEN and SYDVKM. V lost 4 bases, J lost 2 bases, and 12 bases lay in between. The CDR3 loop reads CASSSASVGNQPQHF. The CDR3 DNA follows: TGTGCCAGCAGTTCCGCTTCTGTGGGCAATCAGCCCCAGCATTTT.

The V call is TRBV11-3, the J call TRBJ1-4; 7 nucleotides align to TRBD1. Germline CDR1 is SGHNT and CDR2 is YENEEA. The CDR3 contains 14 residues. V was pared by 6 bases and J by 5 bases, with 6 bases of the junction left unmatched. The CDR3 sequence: CASSPGQRNEKLFF. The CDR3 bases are TGTGCCAGCAGTCCGGGACAGCGGAATGAAAAACTGTTTTTT.

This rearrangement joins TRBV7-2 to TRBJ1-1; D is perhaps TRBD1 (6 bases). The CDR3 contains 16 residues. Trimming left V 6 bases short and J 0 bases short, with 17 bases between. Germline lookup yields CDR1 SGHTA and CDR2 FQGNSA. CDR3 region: CASRTRGGAMNTEAFF. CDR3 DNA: TGTGCCAGCAGGACCCGCGGGGGGGCAATGAACACTGAAGCTTTCTTT. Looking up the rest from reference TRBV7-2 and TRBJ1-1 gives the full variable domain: GAGVSQSPSNKVTEKGKDVELRCDPISGHTALYWYRQSLGQGLEFLIYFQGNSAPDKSGLPSDRFSAERTGGSVSTLTIQRTQQEDSAVYLCASRTRGGAMNTEAFFGQGTRLTVV.

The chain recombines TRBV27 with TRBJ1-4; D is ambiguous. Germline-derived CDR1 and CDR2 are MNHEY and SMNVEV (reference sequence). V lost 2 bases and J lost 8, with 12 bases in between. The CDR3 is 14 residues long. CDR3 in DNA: TGTGCCAGCAGTTTAATCGGGGAAAGAGAAAAACTGTTTTTT. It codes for CASSLIGEREKLFF. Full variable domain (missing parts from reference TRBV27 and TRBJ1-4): EAQVTQNPRYLITVTGKKLTVTCSQNMNHEYMSWYRQDPGLGLRQIYYSMNVEVTDKGDVPEGYKVSRKEKRNFPLILESPSPNQTSLYFCASSLIGEREKLFFGSGTQLSVL.

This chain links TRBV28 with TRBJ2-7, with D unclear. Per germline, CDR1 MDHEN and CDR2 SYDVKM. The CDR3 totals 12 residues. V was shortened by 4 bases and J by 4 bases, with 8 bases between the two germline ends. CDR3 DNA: TGTGCCAGCAGTTCGAAGTGGTACGAGCAGTACTTC. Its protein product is CASSSKWYEQYF.

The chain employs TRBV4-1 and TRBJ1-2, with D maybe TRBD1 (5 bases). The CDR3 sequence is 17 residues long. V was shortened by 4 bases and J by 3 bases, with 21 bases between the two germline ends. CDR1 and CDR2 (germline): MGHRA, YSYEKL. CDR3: CASSPTALQVLDYGYTF. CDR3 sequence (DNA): TGCGCCAGCAGCCCAACCGCCTTACAGGTTCTAGACTATGGCTACACCTTC.

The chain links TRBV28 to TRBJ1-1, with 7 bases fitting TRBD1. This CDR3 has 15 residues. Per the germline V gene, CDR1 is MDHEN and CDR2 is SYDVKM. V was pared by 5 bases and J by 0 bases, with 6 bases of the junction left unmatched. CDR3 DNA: TGTGCCAGCAGTACTTCAGGGGGACTGAACACTGAAGCTTTCTTT. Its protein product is CASSTSGGLNTEAFF.

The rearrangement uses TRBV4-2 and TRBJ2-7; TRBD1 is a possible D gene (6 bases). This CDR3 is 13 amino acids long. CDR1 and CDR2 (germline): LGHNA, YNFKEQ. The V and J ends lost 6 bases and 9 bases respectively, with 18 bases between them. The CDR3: CASSPTEGERQYF. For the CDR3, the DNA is TGTGCCAGCAGTCCGACCGAGGGGGAAAGGCAGTACTTC.

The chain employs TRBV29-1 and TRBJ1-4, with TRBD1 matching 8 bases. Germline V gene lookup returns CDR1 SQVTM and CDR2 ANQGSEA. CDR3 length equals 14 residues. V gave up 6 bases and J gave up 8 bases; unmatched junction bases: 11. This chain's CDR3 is CSVTIRGLEEKLFF. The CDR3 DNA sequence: TGCAGCGTAACCATCAGGGGGCTGGAGGAAAAACTGTTTTTT.

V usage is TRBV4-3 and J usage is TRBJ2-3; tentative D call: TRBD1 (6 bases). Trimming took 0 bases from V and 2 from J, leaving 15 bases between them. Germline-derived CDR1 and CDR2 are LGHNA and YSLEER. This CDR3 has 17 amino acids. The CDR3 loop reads CASSQDGGRGLTDTQYF. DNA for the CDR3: TGCGCCAGCAGCCAAGATGGGGGCAGGGGCCTCACAGATACGCAGTATTTT.

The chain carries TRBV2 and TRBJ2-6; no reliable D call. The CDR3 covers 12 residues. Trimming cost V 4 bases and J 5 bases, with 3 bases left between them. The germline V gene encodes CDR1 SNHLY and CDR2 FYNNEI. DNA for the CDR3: TGTGCCAGCAGTGCCAGGGCCAACGTCCTGACTTTC. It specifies CASSARANVLTF.

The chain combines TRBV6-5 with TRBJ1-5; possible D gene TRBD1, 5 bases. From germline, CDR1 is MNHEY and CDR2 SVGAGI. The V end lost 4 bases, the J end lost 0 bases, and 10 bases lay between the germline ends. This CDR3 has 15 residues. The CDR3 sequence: CASSSRRGSNQPQHF. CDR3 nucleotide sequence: TGTGCCAGCAGTTCCCGAAGGGGTAGCAATCAGCCCCAGCATTTT.

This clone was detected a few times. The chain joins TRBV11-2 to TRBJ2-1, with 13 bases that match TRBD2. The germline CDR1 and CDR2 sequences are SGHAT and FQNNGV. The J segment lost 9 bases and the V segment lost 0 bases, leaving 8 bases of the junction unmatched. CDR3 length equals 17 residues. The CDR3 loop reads CASSLDLLAGGRGEQFF. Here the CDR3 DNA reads TGTGCCAGCAGCTTAGACCTACTAGCGGGGGGGCGAGGTGAGCAGTTCTTC.

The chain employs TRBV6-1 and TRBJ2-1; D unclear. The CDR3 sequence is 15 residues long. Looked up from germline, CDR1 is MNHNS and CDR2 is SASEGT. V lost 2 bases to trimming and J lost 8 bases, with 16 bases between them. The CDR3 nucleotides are TGTGCCAGCAGTGAAAAGCTAGTTGGTGGCGATGAGCAGTTCTTC. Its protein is CASSEKLVGGDEQFF.

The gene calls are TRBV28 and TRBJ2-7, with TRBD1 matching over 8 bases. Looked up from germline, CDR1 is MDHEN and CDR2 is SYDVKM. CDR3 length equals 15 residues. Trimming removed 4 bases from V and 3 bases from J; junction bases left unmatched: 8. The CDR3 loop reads CASSSSGTGLYEQYF. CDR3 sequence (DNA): TGTGCCAGCAGTTCCTCCGGGACAGGTCTCTACGAGCAGTACTTC.

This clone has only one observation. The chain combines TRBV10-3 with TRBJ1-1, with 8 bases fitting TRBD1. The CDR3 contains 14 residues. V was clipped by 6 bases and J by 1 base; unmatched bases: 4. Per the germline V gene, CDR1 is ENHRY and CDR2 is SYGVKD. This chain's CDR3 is CAISPTGANTEAFF. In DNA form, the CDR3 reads TGTGCCATCAGCCCGACAGGGGCGAACACTGAAGCTTTCTTT.

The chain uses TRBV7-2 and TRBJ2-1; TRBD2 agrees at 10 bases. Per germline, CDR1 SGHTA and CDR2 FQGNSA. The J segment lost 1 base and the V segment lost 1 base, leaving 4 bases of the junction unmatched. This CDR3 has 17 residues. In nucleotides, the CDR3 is TGTGCCAGCAGCTTAGGGAGTAGCGGGAGGTCCTACAATGAGCAGTTCTTC. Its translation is CASSLGSSGRSYNEQFF.

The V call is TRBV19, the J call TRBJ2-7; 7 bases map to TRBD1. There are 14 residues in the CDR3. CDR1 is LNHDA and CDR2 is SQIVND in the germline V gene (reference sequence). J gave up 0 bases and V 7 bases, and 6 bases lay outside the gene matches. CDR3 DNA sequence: TGTGCCAGTACCGACAGGGTAGACTCCTACGAGCAGTACTTC. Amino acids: CASTDRVDSYEQYF.